This TCR beta chain is from a study (dated by TCRdb to the mid-2010s). Here V drops 3 bases and J drops 0 bases, and the junction holds 16 bases not matched to any gene. As encoded in the germline V gene, CDR1 is LGHNA while CDR2 is YNFKEQ. The CDR3 spans 22 residues, from the cysteine through the phenylalanine. The read is trimmed to its CDR3 DNA, 66 bases read in frame from base 1. Library preparation employed RT-PCR. The reads were generated on an Illumina MiSeq. TCRdb handled the public reads itself, with Q25 trimming in fastp and clone calling in MiXCR, and kept productive beta chains. Merged by CDR3 protein, the rows form single entries marked with the most common genes and DNA. In this sample the table shows about 680,000 distinct CDR3 sequences, 13% to 15% of which occur a single time. Clones ranked in the top ten supply 3.6% of the sample. This clonotype was observed a handful of times. Its cognate antigen has yet to be identified. Base quality data are lacking; no much larger clone is found one base away.

This TCR was recovered from a female donor in good health, serving as a healthy control. Sequencing input: memory CD4+ T cells from blood. The rearrangement joined TRBV4-2 to TRBJ2-3; 15 of the junction bases match TRBD2. The sequence in DNA is TGTGCCAGCAGCCATGATACCACCCGGGGACTAGCGGGAGGTTCTAGCACAGATACGCAGTATTTT. It encodes CASSHDTTRGLAGGSSTDTQYF.